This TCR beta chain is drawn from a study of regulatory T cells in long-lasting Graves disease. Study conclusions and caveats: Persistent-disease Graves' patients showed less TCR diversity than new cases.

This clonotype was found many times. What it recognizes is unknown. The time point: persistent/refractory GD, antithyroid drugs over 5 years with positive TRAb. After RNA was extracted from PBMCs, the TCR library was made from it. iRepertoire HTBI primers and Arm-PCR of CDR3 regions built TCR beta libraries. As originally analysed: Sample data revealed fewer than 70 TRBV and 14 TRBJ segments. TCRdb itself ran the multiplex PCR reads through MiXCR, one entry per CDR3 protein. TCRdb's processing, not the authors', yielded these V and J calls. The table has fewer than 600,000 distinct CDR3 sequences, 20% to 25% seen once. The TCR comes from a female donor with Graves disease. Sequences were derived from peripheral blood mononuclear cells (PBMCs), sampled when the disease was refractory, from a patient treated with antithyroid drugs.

CDR3 DNA sequence: TGCAGTGCCGTGACAGGGCCATACGAGCAGTACTTC. It codes for CSAVTGPYEQYF. The chain has TRBV20-1 and TRBJ2-7; 7 nucleotides agree with TRBD1. Germline V lookup: CDR1 DFQATT, CDR2 SNEGSKA (reference sequence). Trimming cost V 6 bases and J 4 bases; bases outside gene matches: 6. This CDR3 comprises 12 residues.